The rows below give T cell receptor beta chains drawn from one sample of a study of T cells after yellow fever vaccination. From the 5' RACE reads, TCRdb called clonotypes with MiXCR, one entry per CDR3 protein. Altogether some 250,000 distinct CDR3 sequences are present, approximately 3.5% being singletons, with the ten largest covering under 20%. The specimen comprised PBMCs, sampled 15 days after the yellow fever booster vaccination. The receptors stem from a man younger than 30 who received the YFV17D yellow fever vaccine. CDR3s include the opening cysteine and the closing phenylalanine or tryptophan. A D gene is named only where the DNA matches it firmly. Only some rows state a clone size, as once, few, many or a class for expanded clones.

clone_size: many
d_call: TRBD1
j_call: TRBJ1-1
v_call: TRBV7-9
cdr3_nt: TGTGCCAGCAGTTCAAGACAGGGAGGCACTGAAGCTTTCTTT
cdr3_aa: CASSSRQGGTEAFF

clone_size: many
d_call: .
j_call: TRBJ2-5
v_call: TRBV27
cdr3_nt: TGTGCCAGCAGTTTATCGATACTCTTCGGCACCCAGTACTTC
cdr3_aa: CASSLSILFGTQYF

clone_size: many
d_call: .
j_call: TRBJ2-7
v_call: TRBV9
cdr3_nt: TGTGCCAGCAGTTCGGACTCTAGCTCCTACGAGCAGTACTTC
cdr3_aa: CASSSDSSSYEQYF

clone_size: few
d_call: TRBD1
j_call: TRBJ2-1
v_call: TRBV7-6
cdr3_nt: TGTGCCAGCAGCCCTTGGACAGGAGCCAATGAGCAGTTCTTC
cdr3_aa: CASSPWTGANEQFF

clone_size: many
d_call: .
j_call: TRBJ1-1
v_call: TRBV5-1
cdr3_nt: TGCGCCAGCTCTACCCGCGGAGGGATGAACACTGAAGCTTTCTTT
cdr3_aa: CASSTRGGMNTEAFF

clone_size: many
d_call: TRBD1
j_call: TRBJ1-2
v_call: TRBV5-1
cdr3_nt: TGCGCCAGCAGCTTGGTACAGGGGAATGGCTACACCTTC
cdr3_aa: CASSLVQGNGYTF

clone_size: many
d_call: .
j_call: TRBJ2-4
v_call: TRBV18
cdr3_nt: TGTGCCAGCTCACCAAGGGAGTTGGACATTCAGTACTTC
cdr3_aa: CASSPRELDIQYF

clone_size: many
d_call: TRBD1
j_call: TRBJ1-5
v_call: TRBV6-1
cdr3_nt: TGTGCCAGCAGGACCGGACAGGGGGCCGGACAGCCCCAGCATTTT
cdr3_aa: CASRTGQGAGQPQHF

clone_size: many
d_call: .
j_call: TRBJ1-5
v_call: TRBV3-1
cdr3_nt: TGTGCCAGCAGCCAAATCCTCTCGGGCCAGCCCCAGCATTTT
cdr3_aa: CASSQILSGQPQHF

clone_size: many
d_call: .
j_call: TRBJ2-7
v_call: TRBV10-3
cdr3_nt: TGTGCCATCATGGCCAGCACCTACGAGCAGTACTTC
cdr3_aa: CAIMASTYEQYF

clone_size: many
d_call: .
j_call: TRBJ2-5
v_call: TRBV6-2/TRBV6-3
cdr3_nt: TGTGCCAGCAGTTCCAGAGGACAGAGGGAGACCCAGTACTTC
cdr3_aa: CASSSRGQRETQYF

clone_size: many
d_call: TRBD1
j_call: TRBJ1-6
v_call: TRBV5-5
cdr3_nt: TGTGCCAGCAGGGTTCCAGGGGGTTCACCCCTCCACTTT
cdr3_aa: CASRVPGGSPLHF

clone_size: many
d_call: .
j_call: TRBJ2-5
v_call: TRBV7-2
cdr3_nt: TGTGCCAGCAGCTCACGACGGCAAGAGACCCAGTACTTC
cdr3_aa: CASSSRRQETQYF

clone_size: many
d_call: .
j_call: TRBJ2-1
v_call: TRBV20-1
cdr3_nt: TGCAGTGCTAGCGGGGTTAGCTCCTACAATGAGCAGTTCTTC
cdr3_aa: CSASGVSSYNEQFF

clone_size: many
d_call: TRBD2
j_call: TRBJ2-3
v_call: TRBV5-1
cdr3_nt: TGCGCCAGCAGCTTGGCCGGGACTAGCGGGACAGATACGCAGTATTTT
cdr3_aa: CASSLAGTSGTDTQYF

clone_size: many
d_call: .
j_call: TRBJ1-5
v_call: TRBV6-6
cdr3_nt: TGTGCCAGCAGACGCGAAATCCAGGGATTCCAGCCCCAGCATTTT
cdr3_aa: CASRREIQGFQPQHF

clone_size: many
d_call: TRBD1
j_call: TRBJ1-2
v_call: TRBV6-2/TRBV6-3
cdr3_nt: TGTGCCAGCAGTTACTCGCGGGGACAGGCCTTAAACGGCTACACCTTC
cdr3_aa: CASSYSRGQALNGYTF

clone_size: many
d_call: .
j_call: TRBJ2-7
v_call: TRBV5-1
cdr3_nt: TGCGCCAGCAGCTTTGATGATACGGGACACCGGACGTACTTC
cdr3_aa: CASSFDDTGHRTYF

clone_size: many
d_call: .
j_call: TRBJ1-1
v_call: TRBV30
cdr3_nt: TGTGCCTGGAGGCGGCTAGTGAACACTGAAGCTTTCTTT
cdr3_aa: CAWRRLVNTEAFF

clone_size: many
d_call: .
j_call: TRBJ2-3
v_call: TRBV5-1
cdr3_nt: TGCGCCAGCAGCTTGGGGCAGGGCAGCACAGATACGCAGTATTTT
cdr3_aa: CASSLGQGSTDTQYF

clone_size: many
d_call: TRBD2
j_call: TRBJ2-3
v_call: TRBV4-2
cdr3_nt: TGTGCCAGCAGCCAAGGAGCGGGGGATTCAGATACGCAGTATTTT
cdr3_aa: CASSQGAGDSDTQYF

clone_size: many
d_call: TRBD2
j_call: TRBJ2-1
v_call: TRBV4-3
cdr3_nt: TGCGCCAGCAGCGCCCGGACTAGCGGGGAGAATGAGCAGTTCTTC
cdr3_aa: CASSARTSGENEQFF

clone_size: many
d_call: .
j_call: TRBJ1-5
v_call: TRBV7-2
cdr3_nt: TGTGCCAGCAGCTTAATGTATAGCAATCAGCCCCAGCATTTT
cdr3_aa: CASSLMYSNQPQHF

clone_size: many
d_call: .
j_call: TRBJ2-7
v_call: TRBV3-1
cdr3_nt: TGTGCCAGCAGCCAAGCCGGGGGCGAGCAGTACTTC
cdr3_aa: CASSQAGGEQYF

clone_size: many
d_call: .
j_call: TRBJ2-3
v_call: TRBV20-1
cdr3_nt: TGCAGTGCTAGAGTCGGGGGGCCGGGAGATACGCAGTATTTT
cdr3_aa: CSARVGGPGDTQYF

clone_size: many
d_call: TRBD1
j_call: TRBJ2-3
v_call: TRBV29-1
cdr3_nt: TGCAGCGTGGACTGGACAGGGGCAGGAGATACGCAGTATTTT
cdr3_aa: CSVDWTGAGDTQYF

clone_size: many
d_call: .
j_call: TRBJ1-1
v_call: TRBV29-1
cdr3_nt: TGCAGCGCAAACGGGGCTAGGACTGAAGCTTTCTTT
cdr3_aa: CSANGARTEAFF

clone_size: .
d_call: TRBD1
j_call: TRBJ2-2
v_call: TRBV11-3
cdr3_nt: TGTGCCAGCAGCCCCCAGACCGGGACAGGGGGCCCCGGGGAGCTGTTTTTT
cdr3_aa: CASSPQTGTGGPGELFF

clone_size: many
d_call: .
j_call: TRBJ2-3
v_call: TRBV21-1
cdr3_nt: TGTGCCAGCAGCCGAAAGGCGGGGGAGGGGTGCACAGATACGCAGTATTTT
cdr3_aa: CASSRKAGEGCTDTQYF

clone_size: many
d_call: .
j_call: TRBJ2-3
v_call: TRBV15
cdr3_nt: TGTGCCACCAGCGGAGTCGGAATCACAGATACGCAGTATTTT
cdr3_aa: CATSGVGITDTQYF